These 2 T cell receptor beta chains were sequenced from one sample in a study of OX40 agonist ivuxolimab in advanced cancers. Profiled with immunoSEQ multiplex PCR; TCRdb holds only in-frame clones, not every one. The sample includes about 66,000 clones, about 85% seen only once; the top ten take 2%. Sequences were derived from CD4+ or CD8+ T cells sorted from blood, sampled in a trial of the OX40 agonist ivuxolimab. These TCRs come from an adult with an advanced solid tumor such as melanoma, head and neck, liver or kidney cancer.

This chain links TRBV7-3 with TRBJ2-7; D gene ambiguous. The CDR3 runs 13 residues. V dropped 5 bases and J dropped 4 bases, with 12 bases sitting between them. Per the germline V gene, CDR1 is SGHTA and CDR2 is FQGTGA. The CDR3: CASSPRANYEQYF. The CDR3 region has the DNA TGTGCCAGCAGCCCAAGGGCGAATTACGAGCAGTACTTC.

The chain joins TRBV15 to TRBJ2-1; a possible D gene is TRBD2 (6 bases). The CDR3 runs to 15 residues. Germline assignment: CDR1 LNHNV and CDR2 YYDKDF (reference sequence). Deletions cut 0 bases from V and 8 bases from J, with 14 bases between. The CDR3 region has the DNA TGTGCCACCAGCAGAGACCAGCGGGCCCGGGATGAGCAGTTCTTC. It is translated as CATSRDQRARDEQFF.